This TCR beta chain was sequenced in a study of long-term antiretroviral therapy in people with HIV. V lost 6 bases and J 2 bases, leaving 8 bases between the germline ends. The germline CDR1 and CDR2 sequences are MNHEY and SMNVEV (reference sequence). The CDR3 sequence is 12 residues long. The authors ran the immunoSEQ assay, v3.0, at survey level. Repertoires were generated with immunoSEQ multiplex PCR, while TCRdb's copy carries only in-frame clones and drops some. The table shows about 41,000 clones, with about 94% occurring only once. This TCR was sampled from a man younger than 40 with HIV. Specimen: unsorted PBMCs, collected approximately 9.1 years after starting antiretroviral therapy. J is TRBJ2-7 and V is TRBV27; tentatively, D is TRBD2 (5 bases). The CDR3 loop is CASRTNAYEQYF. Written as DNA, the CDR3 is TGTGCCAGCAGGACTAACGCCTACGAGCAGTACTTC.